This T cell receptor (beta chain) was captured by sequencing in a study of blood T cell repertoires in COVID-19. Trimming at V came to 5 bases and at J to 4 bases, leaving 12 bases not matched to a gene. Germline assignment: CDR1 MNHEY and CDR2 SVGEGT. This CDR3 region has 16 residues. Generated by immunoSEQ multiplex PCR, the TCRdb table keeps only in-frame clones and is missing some. The sample comprises around 130,000 clones, approximately 84% of which are singletons, and about a sixth rests with the top ten. The genes are TRBV6-2 or TRBV6-3 and TRBJ2-7, with 9 positions matching TRBD1. The sequence derives from a woman at least 80 years old with acute or convalescent COVID-19. The sequenced sample was peripheral blood. The CDR3 DNA follows: TGTGCCAGCAGTGCCTCGACCGGGACAGGGCGGTACGAGCAGTACTTC. It encodes CASSASTGTGRYEQYF.